This T cell receptor beta chain was obtained from a study of blood T cell repertoires in COVID-19. Trimming left V 3 bases short and J 5 bases short, with 13 bases between. This CDR3 contains 14 residues. CDR1 is MGHDK and CDR2 is SYGVNS in the germline V gene. Per the study methods: Estimation of nucleated cell counts relied on the amplification of reference gene primers. Only in-frame clones appear in the TCRdb table, and some are missing; sequencing was by immunoSEQ multiplex PCR. V and J calls and clone size are copied from that table; D and trimming were computed from the DNA. The sample shows about 250,000 clones, 88% of them seen only once.

The rearrangement uses TRBV25-1 and TRBJ1-2; D is undetermined. Sequenced: PBMCs or T cells enriched from blood (not recorded which). The clonotype originates from a woman between 45 and 65 years old who had recovered from COVID-19. The CDR3 DNA follows: TGTGCCAGCAGTGATTCCTCCGGCAGGTATGGCTACACCTTC. Residues: CASSDSSGRYGYTF.